This is a list of T cell receptor beta chains from one sample in a study of blood T cell repertoires in COVID-19. Clones were sequenced by immunoSEQ multiplex PCR, and TCRdb holds only the in-frame ones, with some missing. This sample has about 110,000 clones, with less than 75% found just once. The sample consisted of peripheral blood. Every receptor here comes from a middle-aged woman with acute or convalescent COVID-19. Both conserved end residues are part of each CDR3. The order of the fields is clone size, D gene, J gene, V gene, CDR3 DNA, CDR3 protein. The D gene is left open where the match is weak. Part of the rows lack a size; the others show once, few, many or a class for expanded clones.

clone_size: NA
d_call: TRBD1
j_call: TRBJ1-5
v_call: TRBV28
cdr3_nt: TGTGCCAGCAGTTCACGACAGGGGCCAGCCGCTCGGCCCCAGCATTTT
cdr3_aa: CASSSRQGPAARPQHF

clone_size: NA
d_call: NA
j_call: TRBJ2-5
v_call: TRBV5-4
cdr3_nt: TGTGCCAGCAGCTTGTTCTTAGAAGAGACCCAGTACTTC
cdr3_aa: CASSLFLEETQYF

clone_size: NA
d_call: NA
j_call: TRBJ2-7
v_call: TRBV30
cdr3_nt: TGTGCCTGGAGTGTGGGGGGAATGGCGTACGAGCAGTACTTC
cdr3_aa: CAWSVGGMAYEQYF

clone_size: NA
d_call: NA
j_call: TRBJ1-6
v_call: TRBV4-1
cdr3_nt: TGCGCCAGCAGCCAAGATTTTTCAGGGGTTTATTCACCCCTCCACTTT
cdr3_aa: CASSQDFSGVYSPLHF

clone_size: NA
d_call: NA
j_call: TRBJ1-1
v_call: TRBV7-2
cdr3_nt: TGTGCCAGCAGATTCTATCGTGTCGAGTCTGAAGCTTTCTTT
cdr3_aa: CASRFYRVESEAFF

clone_size: NA
d_call: TRBD2
j_call: TRBJ2-1
v_call: TRBV6-4
cdr3_nt: TGTGCCAGCAGTGGCGCCGGGGGGGCAAATGAGCAGTTCTTC
cdr3_aa: CASSGAGGANEQFF

clone_size: NA
d_call: TRBD2
j_call: TRBJ2-1
v_call: TRBV7-9
cdr3_nt: TGTGCCAGCAGCTTATCTAGCGGGGGGGCTAATGAGCAGTTCTTC
cdr3_aa: CASSLSSGGANEQFF

clone_size: few
d_call: TRBD1
j_call: TRBJ2-7
v_call: TRBV3-1/TRBV3-2
cdr3_nt: TGTGCCAGCAGCCAAGGGGGACAGGGTGTTGAGCAGTACTTC
cdr3_aa: CASSQGGQGVEQYF

clone_size: once
d_call: NA
j_call: TRBJ1-1
v_call: TRBV24-1
cdr3_nt: TGTGCCACCAGTGACCCTCAGGCTGAAGCTTTCTTT
cdr3_aa: CATSDPQAEAFF

clone_size: once
d_call: NA
j_call: TRBJ1-1
v_call: TRBV6-2/TRBV6-3
cdr3_nt: TGTGCCAGCAGTTACATGAGATGGGGGGAGAACACTGAAGCTTTCTTT
cdr3_aa: CASSYMRWGENTEAFF

clone_size: NA
d_call: NA
j_call: TRBJ1-3
v_call: TRBV7-7
cdr3_nt: TGTGCCAGCAGCCCGGGAGGGATCGGGGGTGGAAACACCATATATTTT
cdr3_aa: CASSPGGIGGGNTIYF

clone_size: NA
d_call: NA
j_call: TRBJ2-5
v_call: TRBV2
cdr3_nt: TGTGCCAGCAGTTGGGTAGGGGGGGCGGAGACCCAGTACTTC
cdr3_aa: CASSWVGGAETQYF

clone_size: few
d_call: TRBD2
j_call: TRBJ2-7
v_call: TRBV7-2
cdr3_nt: TGTGCCAGCAGCCCGAGCGGGGGGTCCTCCTACGAGCAGTACTTC
cdr3_aa: CASSPSGGSSYEQYF

clone_size: NA
d_call: NA
j_call: TRBJ1-5
v_call: TRBV7-2
cdr3_nt: TGTGCCAGCAGCTTAACGGGGAGGCAGCCCCAGCATTTT
cdr3_aa: CASSLTGRQPQHF

clone_size: few
d_call: NA
j_call: TRBJ1-1
v_call: TRBV28
cdr3_nt: TGTGCCAGTAATCCGACAGGCAGGGGGAACACTGAAGCTTTCTTT
cdr3_aa: CASNPTGRGNTEAFF

clone_size: NA
d_call: NA
j_call: TRBJ2-2
v_call: TRBV3-1/TRBV3-2
cdr3_nt: TGTGCCAGCAGCCAACAGGGAACCGGGGAGCTGTTTTTT
cdr3_aa: CASSQQGTGELFF

clone_size: NA
d_call: NA
j_call: TRBJ2-5
v_call: TRBV14
cdr3_nt: TGTGCCAGCAGCCAGAAACAGGGCATGTTGGGCCTGGCGGAGACCCAGTACTTC
cdr3_aa: CASSQKQGMLGLAETQYF

clone_size: NA
d_call: TRBD1
j_call: TRBJ1-6
v_call: TRBV6-5
cdr3_nt: TGTGCCAGCATGTCAAGACAGGGTAATAATTCACCCCTCCACTTT
cdr3_aa: CASMSRQGNNSPLHF

clone_size: once
d_call: NA
j_call: TRBJ2-3
v_call: TRBV21-1
cdr3_nt: TGTGCCAGCAGCAAAGTTTTACCGGGAACTGACACAGATACGCAGTATTTT
cdr3_aa: CASSKVLPGTDTDTQYF

clone_size: NA
d_call: NA
j_call: TRBJ2-4
v_call: TRBV4-3
cdr3_nt: TGCGCCAGCAGCCAAGAGTGGGCTACAGCCAAAAACATTCAGTACTTC
cdr3_aa: CASSQEWATAKNIQYF

clone_size: NA
d_call: NA
j_call: TRBJ1-1
v_call: TRBV2
cdr3_nt: TGTGCCAGCAGGGCCAACATGAACACTGAAGCTTTCTTT
cdr3_aa: CASRANMNTEAFF

clone_size: NA
d_call: NA
j_call: TRBJ2-3
v_call: TRBV7-3
cdr3_nt: TGTGCCAGCAGCTTACTAGGGGGAATAAACACAGATACGCAGTATTTT
cdr3_aa: CASSLLGGINTDTQYF

clone_size: NA
d_call: TRBD1
j_call: TRBJ1-2
v_call: TRBV2
cdr3_nt: TGTGCCAGCAGTGAATGGGGACAGAACTATGGCTACACCTTC
cdr3_aa: CASSEWGQNYGYTF

clone_size: few
d_call: TRBD2
j_call: TRBJ2-2
v_call: TRBV7-7
cdr3_nt: TGTGCCAGCAGCCGTTCTAGCGGGGGGGACACCGGGGAGCTGTTTTTT
cdr3_aa: CASSRSSGGDTGELFF

clone_size: NA
d_call: NA
j_call: TRBJ2-5
v_call: TRBV4-1
cdr3_nt: TGCGCCAGCAGCCAAGTAGTCGGGGGGCCGAAGACCCAGTACTTC
cdr3_aa: CASSQVVGGPKTQYF

clone_size: NA
d_call: NA
j_call: TRBJ2-5
v_call: TRBV5-1
cdr3_nt: TGCGCCAGCAGCTTGGCCATCGGCCAATGGACAGAAGAGACCCAGTACTTC
cdr3_aa: CASSLAIGQWTEETQYF

clone_size: NA
d_call: NA
j_call: TRBJ1-2
v_call: TRBV30
cdr3_nt: TGTGCCTGGAGTTTTAATGGCTACACCTTC
cdr3_aa: CAWSFNGYTF

clone_size: NA
d_call: NA
j_call: TRBJ2-1
v_call: TRBV6-6
cdr3_nt: TGTGCCAGCAGTCAGCTAAACCTAGGGGGGGGTGAGCAGTTCTTC
cdr3_aa: CASSQLNLGGGEQFF

clone_size: NA
d_call: TRBD1
j_call: TRBJ2-3
v_call: TRBV5-1
cdr3_nt: TGCGCCAGCAGTTCCCTCCCGGGACAGGGGGCCGCAGATACGCAGTATTTT
cdr3_aa: CASSSLPGQGAADTQYF

clone_size: NA
d_call: NA
j_call: TRBJ1-2
v_call: TRBV7-9
cdr3_nt: TGTGCCAGCGGGCAAAACTATGGCTACACCTTC
cdr3_aa: CASGQNYGYTF

clone_size: NA
d_call: NA
j_call: TRBJ2-1
v_call: TRBV5-1
cdr3_nt: TGCGCCAGCAGCCCCGGGACACTATACAATGAGCAGTTCTTC
cdr3_aa: CASSPGTLYNEQFF

clone_size: NA
d_call: NA
j_call: TRBJ2-7
v_call: TRBV4-3
cdr3_nt: TGCGCCAGCAGCCAAGAGGTGTATGGGAGCTCCTACGAGCAGTACTTC
cdr3_aa: CASSQEVYGSSYEQYF

clone_size: NA
d_call: TRBD1
j_call: TRBJ1-6
v_call: TRBV2
cdr3_nt: TGTGCCAGCAGACAAGAACAGGGGAATTCACCCCTCCACTTT
cdr3_aa: CASRQEQGNSPLHF

clone_size: NA
d_call: TRBD1
j_call: TRBJ2-5
v_call: TRBV30
cdr3_nt: TGTGCCTGGAGTGCCAAGCGATCCGGGACAGGGGGAGAGACCCAGTACTTC
cdr3_aa: CAWSAKRSGTGGETQYF

clone_size: NA
d_call: TRBD1
j_call: TRBJ2-7
v_call: TRBV7-9
cdr3_nt: TGTGCCAGCAGCTCGGACAGGGGGCAATACGAGCAGTACTTC
cdr3_aa: CASSSDRGQYEQYF

clone_size: NA
d_call: TRBD2
j_call: TRBJ2-7
v_call: TRBV27
cdr3_nt: TGTGCCAGCAGTACGCGACTAGCGAGGTCTGGGGAGCAGTACTTC
cdr3_aa: CASSTRLARSGEQYF

clone_size: NA
d_call: NA
j_call: TRBJ1-1
v_call: TRBV29-1
cdr3_nt: TGCAGCGTTCAAACTGAGGGTGGCACTGAAGCTTTCTTT
cdr3_aa: CSVQTEGGTEAFF

clone_size: NA
d_call: NA
j_call: TRBJ2-7
v_call: TRBV7-8
cdr3_nt: TGTGCCAGCAGCATACTCCAGGAACAGCAGTACTTC
cdr3_aa: CASSILQEQQYF

clone_size: NA
d_call: TRBD1
j_call: TRBJ2-1
v_call: TRBV28
cdr3_nt: TGTGCCAGCGGGACAGGGGGTCATTCTGAGCAGTTCTTC
cdr3_aa: CASGTGGHSEQFF

clone_size: few
d_call: NA
j_call: TRBJ1-5
v_call: TRBV3-1/TRBV3-2
cdr3_nt: TGTGCCAGCAGCCAAGATCTAGGACTTCAGCCCCAGCATTTT
cdr3_aa: CASSQDLGLQPQHF

clone_size: once
d_call: TRBD1
j_call: TRBJ2-2
v_call: TRBV5-1
cdr3_nt: TGCGCCAGCCTGCACCGGACAGGTGGGAACACCGGGGAGCTGTTTTTT
cdr3_aa: CASLHRTGGNTGELFF

clone_size: few
d_call: TRBD2
j_call: TRBJ2-3
v_call: TRBV11-2
cdr3_nt: TGTGCCAGCAGCTTGGCGGGGGGGCAGGGAGATACGCAGTATTTT
cdr3_aa: CASSLAGGQGDTQYF

clone_size: NA
d_call: TRBD1
j_call: TRBJ1-5
v_call: TRBV6-5
cdr3_nt: TGTGCCAGCAGCAAACAGGGGTTGGATCAGCCCCAGCATTTT
cdr3_aa: CASSKQGLDQPQHF

clone_size: once
d_call: NA
j_call: TRBJ1-4
v_call: TRBV3-1/TRBV3-2
cdr3_nt: TGTGCCAGCAGCCAGTCGGTTGAAAAACTGTTTTTT
cdr3_aa: CASSQSVEKLFF

clone_size: NA
d_call: TRBD1
j_call: TRBJ2-3
v_call: TRBV24-1
cdr3_nt: TGTGCCACCAGTGAGTCCGGGACAGGTATTGGGGATACGCAGTATTTT
cdr3_aa: CATSESGTGIGDTQYF

clone_size: NA
d_call: NA
j_call: TRBJ1-1
v_call: TRBV10-3
cdr3_nt: TGTGCCATCAGTGCCTCGGACGGCGGGGACACTGAAGCTTTCTTT
cdr3_aa: CAISASDGGDTEAFF

clone_size: NA
d_call: NA
j_call: TRBJ2-3
v_call: TRBV6-6
cdr3_nt: TGTGCCAGCAGTTACCAGGGGGGCATAGATACGCAGTATTTT
cdr3_aa: CASSYQGGIDTQYF

clone_size: NA
d_call: NA
j_call: TRBJ2-6
v_call: TRBV3-1/TRBV3-2
cdr3_nt: TGTGCCAGCAGCATAGGGGCGGCTGGGGCCAACGTCCTGACTTTC
cdr3_aa: CASSIGAAGANVLTF